This TCR beta chain was documented in a study of radiation and T cells in renal cell carcinoma. Study outcomes and limitations: From baseline, blood top tumor clonotypes peaked at 2 weeks post-radiation.

Worth noting for this clone: Its antigen is not known.

Repertoires were generated with immunoSEQ multiplex PCR, while TCRdb's copy carries only in-frame clones and drops some. The sample yields about 95,000 clones, around 88% seen once. With 1 base clipped from V and 6 bases from J, the junction kept 2 bases outside the gene matches. Germline V gene lookup returns CDR1 SGHNT and CDR2 YYREEE (reference sequence). The CDR3 totals 14 residues. The time point was: baseline pretreatment blood. The sample's treatment: 15 Gy SBRT to primary tumor, nephrectomy 4 weeks later. Clear cell pathology was present in this patient's renal cell carcinoma. The rearrangement joins TRBV5-4 to TRBJ2-1, with 9 nucleotides matching TRBD2. Sequenced material: blood, taken from a patient whose treatment included radiotherapy and nephrectomy. This clonotype was sampled from a man between 45 and 60 years old with renal cell carcinoma. CDR3 region: CASSLKAGGNEQFF. CDR3 sequence (DNA): TGTGCCAGCAGCTTGAAAGCGGGAGGCAATGAGCAGTTCTTC.